This record covers a single TCR beta chain. Antigen specificity is unknown. This sample is drawn from a study of cytomegalovirus exposure and HLA in healthy donors. For the study at large: HLA-typed donors contributed some 77 million unique TCRs, which were held in an early data release. General observations from the study: Later, an analysis found that common viral pathogens appeared to be linked with several of the most significant clusters. In the analysis, some V segments, TRBV6-2 and TRBV6-3 included, were excluded as indistinguishable. Using a false discovery rate of 0.05, a later analysis showed that about 16,000 TCR beta sequences were associated with HLA alleles.

V was shortened by 6 bases and J by 3 bases, with 11 bases between the two germline ends. CDR1 is LNHDA, CDR2 SQIVND, per germline (reference sequence). This CDR3 comprises 13 residues. Amplification used 60 Vbeta primers and 13 Jbeta primers. Here immunoSEQ multiplex PCR was the method, and the copy in TCRdb shows in-frame clones only, minus some. The profile shows 97,000 or so clones, around 78% of them singletons. Sequencing was carried out using PBMCs. The chain uses TRBV19 and TRBJ1-1, with a tentative D call TRBD1 (6 bases). The clonotype comes from a man in his forties in good health and CMV-seronegative. CDR3 sequence reads: CASSTGLYTEAFF. CDR3 DNA sequence: TGTGCCAGTAGCACAGGGTTGTACACTGAAGCTTTCTTT.